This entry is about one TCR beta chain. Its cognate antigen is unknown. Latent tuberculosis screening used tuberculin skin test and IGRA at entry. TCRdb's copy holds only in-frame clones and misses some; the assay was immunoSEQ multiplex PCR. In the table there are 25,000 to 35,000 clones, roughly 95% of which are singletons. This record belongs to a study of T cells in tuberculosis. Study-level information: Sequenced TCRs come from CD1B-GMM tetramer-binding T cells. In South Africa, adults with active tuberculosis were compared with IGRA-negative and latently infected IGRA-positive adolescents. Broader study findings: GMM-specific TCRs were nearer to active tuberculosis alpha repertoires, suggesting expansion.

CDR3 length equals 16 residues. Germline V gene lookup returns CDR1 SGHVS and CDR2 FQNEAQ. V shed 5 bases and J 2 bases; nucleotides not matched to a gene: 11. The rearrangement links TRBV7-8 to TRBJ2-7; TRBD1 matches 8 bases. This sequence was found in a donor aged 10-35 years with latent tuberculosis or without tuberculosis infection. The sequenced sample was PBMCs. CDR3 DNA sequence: TGTGCCAGCAGCGCAAACCCCGGGACAGGAGCCTACGAGCAGTACTTC. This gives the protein CASSANPGTGAYEQYF.